This T cell receptor (beta chain) was captured by sequencing in a study of T cell changes during pregnancy in multiple sclerosis. V gave up 7 bases and J gave up 3 bases, with 10 bases separating them. This CDR3 spans 14 amino acids. Germline CDR1 and CDR2: MNHEY and SMNVEV (reference sequence). Method: immunoSEQ multiplex PCR; TCRdb's copy keeps in-frame clones and lacks some. Of roughly 57,000 clones in the sample, roughly nine tenths are singletons; the top ten hold 2.5%. This sequence joins TRBV27 and TRBJ1-6; D not certain. The source was peripheral blood, collected in the first trimester of pregnancy. The receptor was derived from a female donor with multiple sclerosis, enrolled in a pregnancy study. CDR3 nucleotide sequence: TGTGCCAGCACGGAGGGTTTCTATAATTCACCCCTCCACTTT. It encodes CASTEGFYNSPLHF.